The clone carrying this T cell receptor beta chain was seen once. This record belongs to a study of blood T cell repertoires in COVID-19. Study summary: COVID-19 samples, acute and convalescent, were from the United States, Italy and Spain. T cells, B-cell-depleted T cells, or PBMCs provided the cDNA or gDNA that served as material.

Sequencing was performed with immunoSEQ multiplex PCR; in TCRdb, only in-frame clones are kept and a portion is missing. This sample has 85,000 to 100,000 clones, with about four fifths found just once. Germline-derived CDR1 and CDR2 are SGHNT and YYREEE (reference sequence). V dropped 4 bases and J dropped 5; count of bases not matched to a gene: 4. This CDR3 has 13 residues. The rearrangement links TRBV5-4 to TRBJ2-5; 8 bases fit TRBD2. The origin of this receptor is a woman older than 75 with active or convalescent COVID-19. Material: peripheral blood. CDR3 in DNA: TGTGCCAGCAGCCCACGCGGGGGGGAGACCCAGTACTTC. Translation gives CASSPRGGETQYF.